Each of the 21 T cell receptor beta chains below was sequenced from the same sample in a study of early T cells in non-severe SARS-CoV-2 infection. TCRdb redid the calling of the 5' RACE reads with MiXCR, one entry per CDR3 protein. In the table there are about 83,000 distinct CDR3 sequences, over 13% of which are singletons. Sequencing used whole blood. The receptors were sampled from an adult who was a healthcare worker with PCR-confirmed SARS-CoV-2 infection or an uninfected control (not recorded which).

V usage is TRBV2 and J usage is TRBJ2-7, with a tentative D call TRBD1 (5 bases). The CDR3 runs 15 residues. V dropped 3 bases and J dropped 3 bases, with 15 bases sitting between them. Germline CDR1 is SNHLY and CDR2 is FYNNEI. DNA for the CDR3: TGTGCCAGCAGTGAGTCGCGACAGTTGGGCTACGAGCAGTACTTC. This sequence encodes CASSESRQLGYEQYF.

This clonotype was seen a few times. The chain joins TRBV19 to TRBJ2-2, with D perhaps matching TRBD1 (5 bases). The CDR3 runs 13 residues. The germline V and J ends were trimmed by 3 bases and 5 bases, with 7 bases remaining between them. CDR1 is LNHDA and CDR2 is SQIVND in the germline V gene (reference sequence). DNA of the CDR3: TGTGCCAGTAGTATTGCAGGGACCGGGGAGCTGTTTTTT. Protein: CASSIAGTGELFF. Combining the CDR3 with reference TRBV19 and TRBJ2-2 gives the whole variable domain DGGITQSPKYLFRKEGQNVTLSCEQNLNHDAMYWYRQDPGQGLRLIYYSQIVNDFQKGDIAEGYSVSREKKESFPLTVTSAQKNPTAFYLCASSIAGTGELFFGEGSRLTVL.

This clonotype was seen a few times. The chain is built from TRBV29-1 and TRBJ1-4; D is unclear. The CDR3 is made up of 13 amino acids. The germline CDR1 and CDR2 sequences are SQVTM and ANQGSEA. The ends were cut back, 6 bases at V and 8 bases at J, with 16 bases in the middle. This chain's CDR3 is CSVSTLLSEKLFF. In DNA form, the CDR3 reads TGCAGCGTGTCCACCCTTTTGAGCGAAAAACTGTTTTTT.

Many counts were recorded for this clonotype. The CDR3 DNA reads as TGCGCCAGCAGTGTAGGCCGGAAGGGGGACGAGCAGTACTTC. This codes for CASSVGRKGDEQYF. This chain connects TRBV10-1 to TRBJ2-7; TRBD1 is a possible D gene (6 bases). There are 14 residues in the CDR3. V lost 4 bases and J lost 5, with 15 bases in between. The V gene's germline CDR1 is WNHNN and CDR2 SYGVQD (reference sequence).

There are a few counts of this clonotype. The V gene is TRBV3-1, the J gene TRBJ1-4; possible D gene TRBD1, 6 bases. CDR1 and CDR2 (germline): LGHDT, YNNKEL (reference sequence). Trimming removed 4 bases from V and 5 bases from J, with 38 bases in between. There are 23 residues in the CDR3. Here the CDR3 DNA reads TGTGCCAGCAGCCGGGACCTCCACTACGCGGGGGGCAGGCTGGGCGTCCCAAATGAAAAACTGTTTTTT. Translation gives CASSRDLHYAGGRLGVPNEKLFF.

The CDR3 loop is CASSHGRPDTQYF. In DNA, the CDR3 is TGTGCCAGCAGTCATGGGAGGCCAGATACGCAGTATTTT. V and J are TRBV28 and TRBJ2-3; tentative D call: TRBD2 (6 bases). V dropped 5 bases and J dropped 4 bases, with 10 bases sitting between them. Germline CDR1 reads MDHEN; CDR2 reads SYDVKM. The CDR3 spans 13 residues.

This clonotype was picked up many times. As DNA, the CDR3 is TGCGCCAGCAGGCCCGGGACTAGCCGCCACAATGAGCAGTTCTTC. Amino acids: CASRPGTSRHNEQFF. The V call is TRBV5-1, the J call TRBJ2-1, with 9 bases fitting TRBD2. J gave up 5 bases and V 5 bases, and 8 bases lay outside the gene matches. CDR3 size: 15 residues. Germline V gene lookup returns CDR1 SGHRS and CDR2 YFSETQ.

The CDR3 coding sequence is TGCAGCGTGGTCGGGGCTTACACCGGGGAGCTGTTTTTT. Translated: CSVVGAYTGELFF. The rearrangement links TRBV29-1 to TRBJ2-2; TRBD1 or TRBD2 may be the D gene (5 bases each). Trimming left V 6 bases short and J 3 bases short, with 11 bases between. The CDR3 loop spans 13 amino acids. Germline V gene lookup returns CDR1 SQVTM and CDR2 ANQGSEA.

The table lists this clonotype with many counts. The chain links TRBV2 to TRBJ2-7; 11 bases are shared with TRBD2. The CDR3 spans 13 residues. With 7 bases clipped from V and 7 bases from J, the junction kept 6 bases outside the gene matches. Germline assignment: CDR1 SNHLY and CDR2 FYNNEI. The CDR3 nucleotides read TGTGCCAGCATAGCGGGAGGGCCCGGAGAGCAGTACTTC. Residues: CASIAGGPGEQYF. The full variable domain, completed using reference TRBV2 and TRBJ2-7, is EPEVTQTPSHQVTQMGQEVILRCVPISNHLYFYWYRQILGQKVEFLVSFYNNEISEKSEIFDDQFSVERPDGSNFTLKIRSTKLEDSAMYFCASIAGGPGEQYFGPGTRLTVT.

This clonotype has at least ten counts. DNA of the CDR3: TGTGCCAGCAAATCGACAGGGGCCGTCGACTATGGCTACACCTTC. This encodes CASKSTGAVDYGYTF. This chain joins TRBV6-1 and TRBJ1-2, with TRBD1 identical over 8 bases. This CDR3 contains 15 residues. Germline V gives CDR1 MNHNS, CDR2 SASEGT. After removal of 7 bases from V and 3 bases from J, the junction contained 10 bases not matched to a gene.

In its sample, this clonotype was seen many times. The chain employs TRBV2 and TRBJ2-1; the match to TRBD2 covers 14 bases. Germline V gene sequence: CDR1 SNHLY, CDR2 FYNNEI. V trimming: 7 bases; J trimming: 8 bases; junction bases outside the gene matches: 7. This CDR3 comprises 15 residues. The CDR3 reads CASKPTSGGAYEQFF. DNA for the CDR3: TGTGCCAGCAAACCGACTAGCGGGGGGGCGTATGAGCAGTTCTTC.

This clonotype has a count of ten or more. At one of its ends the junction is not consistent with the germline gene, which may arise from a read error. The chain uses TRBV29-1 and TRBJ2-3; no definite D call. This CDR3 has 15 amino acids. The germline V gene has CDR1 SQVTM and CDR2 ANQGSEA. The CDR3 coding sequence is TGCAGCCTTGAGATCTATGGGGTGGGCACAGATACGCAGTATTTT. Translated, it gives CSLEIYGVGTDTQYF.

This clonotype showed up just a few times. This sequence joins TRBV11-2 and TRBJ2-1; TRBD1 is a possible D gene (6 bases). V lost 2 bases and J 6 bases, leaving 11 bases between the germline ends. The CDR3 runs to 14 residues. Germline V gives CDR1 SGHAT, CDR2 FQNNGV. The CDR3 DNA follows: TGTGCCAGCAGCTTAAGATTGGGGGCCAATGAGCAGTTCTTC. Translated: CASSLRLGANEQFF.

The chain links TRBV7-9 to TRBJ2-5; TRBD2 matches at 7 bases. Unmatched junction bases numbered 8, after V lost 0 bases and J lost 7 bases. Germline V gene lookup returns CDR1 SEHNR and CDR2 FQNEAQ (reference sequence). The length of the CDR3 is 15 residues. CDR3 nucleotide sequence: TGTGCCAGCAGCTTAGCGGGAGGGCCTAGGGTGACCCAGTACTTC. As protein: CASSLAGGPRVTQYF. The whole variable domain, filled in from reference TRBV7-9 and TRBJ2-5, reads DTGVSQNPRHKITKRGQNVTFRCDPISEHNRLYWYRQTLGQGPEFLTYFQNEAQLEKSRLLSDRFSAERPKGSFSTLEIQRTEQGDSAMYLCASSLAGGPRVTQYFGPGTRLLVL.

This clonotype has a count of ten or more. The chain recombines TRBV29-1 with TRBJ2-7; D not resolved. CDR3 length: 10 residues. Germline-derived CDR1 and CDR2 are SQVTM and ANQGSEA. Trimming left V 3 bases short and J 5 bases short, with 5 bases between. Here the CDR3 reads CSVESDEQYF. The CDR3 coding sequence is TGCAGCGTTGAGAGCGACGAGCAGTACTTC.

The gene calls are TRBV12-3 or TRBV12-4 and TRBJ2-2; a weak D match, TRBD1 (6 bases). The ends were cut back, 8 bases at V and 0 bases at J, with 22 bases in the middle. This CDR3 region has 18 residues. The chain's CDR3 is CASLPTADSFANTGELFF. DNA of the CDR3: TGTGCCAGCCTACCTACCGCGGACAGCTTCGCGAACACCGGGGAGCTGTTTTTT.

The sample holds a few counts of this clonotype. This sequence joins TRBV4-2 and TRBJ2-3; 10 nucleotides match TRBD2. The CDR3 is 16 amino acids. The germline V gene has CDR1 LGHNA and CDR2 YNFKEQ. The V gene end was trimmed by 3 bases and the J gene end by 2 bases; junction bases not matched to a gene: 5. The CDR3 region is CASSQSAGGYTDTQYF. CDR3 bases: TGTGCCAGCAGCCAGTCAGCGGGGGGGTACACAGATACGCAGTATTTT.

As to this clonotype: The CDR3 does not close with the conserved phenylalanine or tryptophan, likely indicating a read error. This chain's CDR3 is CASSMNPVMNTEAFS. The CDR3, as DNA: TGTGCCAGTAGTATGAATCCCGTTATGAACACTGAAGCTTTCTCT. The chain links TRBV19 to TRBJ1-1, with D hard to call. CDR3 length: 15 amino acids. Germline V gene sequence: CDR1 LNHDA, CDR2 SQIVND (reference sequence). The ends were cut back, 3 bases at V and 0 bases at J, with 11 bases in the middle.

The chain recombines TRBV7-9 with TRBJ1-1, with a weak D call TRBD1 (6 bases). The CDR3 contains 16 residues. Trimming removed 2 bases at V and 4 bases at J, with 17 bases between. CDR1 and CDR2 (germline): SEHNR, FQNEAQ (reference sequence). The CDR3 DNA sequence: TGTGCCAGCAGCTTACCGGGGGGGCTTAAGCCCACTGAAGCTTTCTTT. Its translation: CASSLPGGLKPTEAFF.

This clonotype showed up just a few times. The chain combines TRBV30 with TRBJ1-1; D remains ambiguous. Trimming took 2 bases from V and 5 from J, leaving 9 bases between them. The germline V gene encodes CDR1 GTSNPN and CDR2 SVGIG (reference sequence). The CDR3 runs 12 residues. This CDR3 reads CAWSLTGTEAFF. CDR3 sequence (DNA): TGTGCCTGGAGTCTCACCGGAACTGAAGCTTTCTTT.

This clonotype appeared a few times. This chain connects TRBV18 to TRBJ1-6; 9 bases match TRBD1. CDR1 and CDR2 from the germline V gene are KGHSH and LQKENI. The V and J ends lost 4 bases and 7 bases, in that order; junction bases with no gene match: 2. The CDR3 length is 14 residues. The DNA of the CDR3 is TGTGCCAGCTCACGGGACAGGGAGAATTCACCCCTCCACTTT. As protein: CASSRDRENSPLHF.